The T cell receptor (beta chain) under discussion was sequenced for a study of blood T cell repertoires in COVID-19. Background on the study: Collection of acute and convalescent COVID-19 samples took place in the United States, Italy and Spain.

Participant ages covered about 18 to 89 years across approximately 25 US areas. In the authors' methods: Reference gene primer amplification in the assay estimated nucleated cell counts. TCRdb's table, derived via immunoSEQ multiplex PCR, lists solely in-frame clones and lacks some. V, J and clone size are taken as reported in that table, and D and trimming were inferred from the DNA itself. Of more than 200,000 clones listed, 85% to 90% are singletons. This CDR3 is 14 amino acids long. The trim removed 4 bases at V and 6 bases at J, leaving 7 bases unmatched. Germline loops: CDR1 SGHTA, CDR2 FQGNSA. This receptor was taken from a woman aged 45 to 65 who had recovered from COVID-19. The gene calls are TRBV7-2 and TRBJ1-2; 8 positions match TRBD1. The sample taken for sequencing was PBMCs or T cells enriched from blood (not recorded which). In DNA form, the CDR3 reads TGTGCCAGCAGCTCTCAGGGGGCGTCCCATGGCTACACCTTC. Its protein is CASSSQGASHGYTF. The full variable domain, in which reference TRBV7-2 and TRBJ1-2 provide the parts outside the CDR3, is GAGVSQSPSNKVTEKGKDVELRCDPISGHTALYWYRQSLGQGLEFLIYFQGNSAPDKSGLPSDRFSAERTGGSVSTLTIQRTQQEDSAVYLCASSSQGASHGYTFGSGTRLTVV.